The present entry profiles one T cell receptor beta chain with its context. The antigen is unknown. The CDR3 sequence is 13 residues long. Germline CDR1 and CDR2: LNHNV and YYDKDF (reference sequence). With 5 bases removed from V and 6 bases from J, the gap between germline ends came to 10 bases. The data belong to a study of CD8+ T cells in alopecia areata. Study context: Treated individuals took tofacitinib by mouth, 5 to 10 mg twice daily.

RNA was isolated and reverse transcribed to cDNA, the sequencing template. Using immunoSEQ multiplex PCR, the repertoire was profiled, and TCRdb retains in-frame clones only, with some absent. The table shows roughly 150,000 clones, with around 50% occurring only once. Points from the study as a whole: Scalp lesions, especially in alopecia totalis/universalis, had higher clonality than normal scalp. Uncertainty about whether baseline CD8+ expansion is linked to response remains, with one nonresponder.

Treatment specified: oral pan-JAK inhibitor, 5-10 mg twice daily. The chain joins TRBV15 to TRBJ2-2; D is ambiguous. The source was CD8+ T cells sorted from blood, collected at week 4, from a patient treated with tofacitinib. The clonotype comes from a human donor with alopecia areata. The CDR3 spells CATSLASPGELFF. CDR3 DNA: TGTGCCACCAGCTTAGCTTCCCCCGGGGAGCTGTTTTTT. Combining the CDR3 with reference TRBV15 and TRBJ2-2 gives the whole variable domain DAMVIQNPRYQVTQFGKPVTLSCSQTLNHNVMYWYQQKSSQAPKLLFHYYDKDFNNEADTPDNFQSRRPNTSFCFLDIRSPGLGDTAMYLCATSLASPGELFFGEGSRLTVL.